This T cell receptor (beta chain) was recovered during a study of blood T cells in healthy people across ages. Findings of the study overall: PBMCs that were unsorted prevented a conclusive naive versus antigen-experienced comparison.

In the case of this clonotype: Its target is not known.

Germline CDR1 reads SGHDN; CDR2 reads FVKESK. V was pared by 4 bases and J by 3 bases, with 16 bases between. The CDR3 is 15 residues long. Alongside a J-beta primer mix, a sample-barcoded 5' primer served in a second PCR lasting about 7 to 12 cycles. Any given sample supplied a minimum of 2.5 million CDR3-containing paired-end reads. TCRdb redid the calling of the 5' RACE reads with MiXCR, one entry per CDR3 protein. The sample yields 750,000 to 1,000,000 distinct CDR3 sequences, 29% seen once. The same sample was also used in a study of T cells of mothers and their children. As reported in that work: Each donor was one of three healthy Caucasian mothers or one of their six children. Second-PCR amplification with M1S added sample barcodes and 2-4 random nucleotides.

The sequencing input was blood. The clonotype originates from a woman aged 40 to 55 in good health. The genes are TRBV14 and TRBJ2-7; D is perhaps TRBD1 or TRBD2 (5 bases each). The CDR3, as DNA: TGTGCCAGCAGCCCCGGGTCGACAGACTACTACGAGCAGTACTTC. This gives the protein CASSPGSTDYYEQYF.